Each of the 5 T cell receptor beta chains below was sequenced from the same sample in a study of cytomegalovirus exposure and HLA in healthy donors. The PCR ran on 60 Vbeta and 13 Jbeta primers. Sequencing was performed with immunoSEQ multiplex PCR; in TCRdb, only in-frame clones are kept and a portion is missing. Of about 110,000 clones in the sample, over 70% were seen once. Sequencing input: PBMCs. These receptors all come from a boy aged 5-17 years in good health and CMV-seronegative.

The table lists this clone with a count of one. The CDR3 protein is CASSLVRGYEQYF. In nucleotides, the CDR3 is TGCGCCAGCAGCTTGGTTAGGGGATACGAGCAGTACTTC. V gene TRBV5-1 combines with J gene TRBJ2-7, with a possible D match to TRBD1 (5 bases). This CDR3 contains 13 residues. V dropped 0 bases and J dropped 4 bases, with 8 bases sitting between them. The germline V gene encodes CDR1 SGHRS and CDR2 YFSETQ.

The V and J genes are TRBV10-3 and TRBJ1-3; a possible D gene is TRBD1 (5 bases). V gave up 2 bases and J gave up 0 bases, with 8 bases separating them. The germline gives CDR1 ENHRY, CDR2 SYGVKD. The length of the CDR3 is 15 residues. CDR3 residues: CAISEGGSSGNTIYF. CDR3 sequence (DNA): TGTGCCATCAGTGAGGGGGGGAGCTCTGGAAACACCATATATTTT.

The chain couples TRBV30 to TRBJ2-1, with 7 bases identical to TRBD2. V trimming: 0 bases; J trimming: 4 bases; junction bases outside the gene matches: 18. The CDR3 loop spans 19 amino acids. Germline CDR1 is GTSNPN and CDR2 is SVGIG (reference sequence). The CDR3 reads CAWSVFIGLRGTDYNEQFF. Here the CDR3 DNA reads TGTGCCTGGAGTGTCTTTATTGGTTTGCGGGGGACCGATTACAATGAGCAGTTCTTC.

V and J are TRBV5-1 and TRBJ2-3, with D perhaps matching TRBD1 (6 bases). The CDR3 totals 14 residues. Trimming took 2 bases from V and 2 from J, leaving 9 bases between them. Looked up from germline, CDR1 is SGHRS and CDR2 is YFSETQ. The CDR3 DNA is TGCGCCAGCAGCTTAAACAGGGACACAGATACGCAGTATTTT. It translates to CASSLNRDTDTQYF.

V is TRBV5-4 and J is TRBJ1-2; D is unclear. Germline loops: CDR1 SGHNT, CDR2 YYREEE (reference sequence). The CDR3 is 13 amino acids. V was shortened by 5 bases and J by 1 base, with 9 bases between the two germline ends. CDR3 amino acids: CASSQAGNYGYTF. In DNA form, the CDR3 reads TGTGCCAGCAGTCAGGCGGGTAACTATGGCTACACCTTC.